What follows describes a single TCR beta chain. This entry belongs to a study of blood T cell repertoires in COVID-19. Libraries were prepared by immunoSEQ multiplex PCR; TCRdb keeps only in-frame clonotypes and omits some of them. The sample consists of around 310,000 clones, 80% to 95% of them appearing once. After removal of 8 bases from V and 6 bases from J, the junction contained 8 bases not matched to a gene. Germline CDR1 SGHVS, CDR2 FQNEAQ. The CDR3 length is 13 residues. The sequence came from a woman in her 30s with COVID-19, enrolled during active disease. The sample taken for sequencing was peripheral blood. This chain uses TRBV7-8 with TRBJ2-3, with 7 bases that match TRBD1. The CDR3 DNA reads as TGTGCCAGCGTGGGGCAGGGGGAGGATACGCAGTATTTT. Its protein product is CASVGQGEDTQYF.